This TCR beta chain was obtained from a study of cytomegalovirus exposure and HLA in healthy donors. Whole-study results and caveats: Indistinguishable V segments such as TRBV6-2 and TRBV6-3 were excluded.

PCR amplification relied on 60 Vbeta primers (plus 13 Jbeta primers). The repertoire was sequenced with immunoSEQ multiplex PCR; TCRdb's copy has only in-frame clones and lacks some. The sample carries about 300,000 clones, 80% to 90% recorded once. Germline V lookup: CDR1 MGHDK, CDR2 SYGVNS. The CDR3 runs to 15 residues. Trimming at V came to 7 bases and at J to 6 bases, leaving 8 bases not matched to a gene. Turning to this clone: The antigen is undetermined.

The sample consisted of PBMCs. This chain links TRBV25-1 with TRBJ2-1; 11 bases are shared with TRBD1. This TCR derives from a man aged 35-49 years in good health and CMV-seropositive. DNA of the CDR3: TGTGCCAGCACTGTTGGGACAGGGGGATCCAATGAGCAGTTCTTC. Translating gives CASTVGTGGSNEQFF.